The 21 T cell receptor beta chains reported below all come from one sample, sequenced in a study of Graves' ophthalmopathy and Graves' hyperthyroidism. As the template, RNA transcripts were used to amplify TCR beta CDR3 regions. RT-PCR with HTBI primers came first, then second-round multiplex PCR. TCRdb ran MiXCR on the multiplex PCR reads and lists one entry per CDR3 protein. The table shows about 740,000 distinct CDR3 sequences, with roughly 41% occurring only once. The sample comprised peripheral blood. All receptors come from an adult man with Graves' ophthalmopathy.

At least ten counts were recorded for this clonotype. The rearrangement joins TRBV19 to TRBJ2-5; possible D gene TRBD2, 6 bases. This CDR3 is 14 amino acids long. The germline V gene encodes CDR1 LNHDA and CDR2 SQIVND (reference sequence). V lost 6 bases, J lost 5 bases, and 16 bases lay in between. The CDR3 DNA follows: TGTGCCAGTAGAGGTGCGGGAAGAGGCGAGACCCAGTACTTC. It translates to CASRGAGRGETQYF. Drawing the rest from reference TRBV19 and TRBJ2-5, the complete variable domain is DGGITQSPKYLFRKEGQNVTLSCEQNLNHDAMYWYRQDPGQGLRLIYYSQIVNDFQKGDIAEGYSVSREKKESFPLTVTSAQKNPTAFYLCASRGAGRGETQYFGPGTRLLVL.

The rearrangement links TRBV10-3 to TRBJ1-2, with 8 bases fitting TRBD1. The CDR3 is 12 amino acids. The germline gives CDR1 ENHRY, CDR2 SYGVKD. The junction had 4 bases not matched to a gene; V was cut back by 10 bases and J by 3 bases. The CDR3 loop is CATQQGDYGYTF. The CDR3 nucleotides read TGTGCCACCCAACAGGGGGACTATGGCTACACCTTC.

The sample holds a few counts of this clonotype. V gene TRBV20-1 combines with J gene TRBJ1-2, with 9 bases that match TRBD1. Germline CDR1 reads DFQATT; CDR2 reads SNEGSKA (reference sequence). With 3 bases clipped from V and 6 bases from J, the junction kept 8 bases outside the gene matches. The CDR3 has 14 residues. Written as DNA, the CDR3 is TGCAGTGCTAGGACGTGGGGACAGGGCGATGGCTACACCTTC. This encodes CSARTWGQGDGYTF.

The CDR3 sequence: CASSLAPAGPQHF. In nucleotides, the CDR3 is TGTGCCAGCAGCTTAGCTCCGGCGGGGCCCCAGCATTTT. V and J are TRBV7-2 and TRBJ1-5, with D uncertain. The germline gives CDR1 SGHTA, CDR2 FQGNSA. The CDR3 loop spans 13 amino acids. Trimming took off 0 bases at V and 9 bases at J, with 9 bases between the two ends.

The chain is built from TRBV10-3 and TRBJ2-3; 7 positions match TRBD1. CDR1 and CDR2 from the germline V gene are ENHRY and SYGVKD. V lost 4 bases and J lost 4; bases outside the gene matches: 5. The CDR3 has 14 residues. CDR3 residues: CAISGYRGADTQYF. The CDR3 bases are TGTGCCATCAGTGGCTACAGGGGAGCAGATACGCAGTATTTT.

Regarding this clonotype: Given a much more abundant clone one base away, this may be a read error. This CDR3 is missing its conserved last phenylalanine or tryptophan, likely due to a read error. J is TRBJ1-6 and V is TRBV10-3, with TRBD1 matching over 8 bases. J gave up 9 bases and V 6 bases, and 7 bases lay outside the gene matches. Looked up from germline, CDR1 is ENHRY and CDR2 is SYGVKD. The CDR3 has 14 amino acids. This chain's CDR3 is CAIRQGAWGSPLHS. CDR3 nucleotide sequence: TGTGCCATCAGGCAGGGGGCATGGGGTTCACCCCTCCACTCT.

The CDR3 DNA is TGCAGTGCTAGAGATCAAAAGGGGAGCGCCTACGAGCAGTACTTC. It specifies CSARDQKGSAYEQYF. The chain carries TRBV20-1 and TRBJ2-7, with D possibly called TRBD1 or TRBD2 (5 bases each). The CDR3 contains 15 residues. Trimming removed 0 bases at V and 2 bases at J, with 14 bases between. Germline V gene sequence: CDR1 DFQATT, CDR2 SNEGSKA (reference sequence).

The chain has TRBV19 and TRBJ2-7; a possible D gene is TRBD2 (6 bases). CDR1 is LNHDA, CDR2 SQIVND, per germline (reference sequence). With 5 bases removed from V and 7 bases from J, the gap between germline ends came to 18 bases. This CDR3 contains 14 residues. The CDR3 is CASSLSRERDEQYF. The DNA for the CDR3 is TGTGCCAGTAGTTTATCACGGGAGCGAGATGAGCAGTACTTC.

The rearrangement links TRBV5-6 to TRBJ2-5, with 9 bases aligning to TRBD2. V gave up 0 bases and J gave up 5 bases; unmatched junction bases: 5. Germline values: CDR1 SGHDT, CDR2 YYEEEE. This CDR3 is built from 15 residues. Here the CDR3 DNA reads TGTGCCAGCAGCTTGGTGGCGGGAGGGCGCGAGACCCAGTACTTC. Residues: CASSLVAGGRETQYF.

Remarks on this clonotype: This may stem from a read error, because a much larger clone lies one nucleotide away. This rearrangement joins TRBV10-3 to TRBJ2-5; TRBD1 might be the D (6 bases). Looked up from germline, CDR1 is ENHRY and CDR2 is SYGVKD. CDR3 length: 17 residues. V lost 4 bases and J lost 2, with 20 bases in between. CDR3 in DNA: TGTGCCATCAGTGCTGAATATGGCGGCAGGGGACAAGAGACCCAGTACTTC. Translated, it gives CAISAEYGGRGQETQYF.

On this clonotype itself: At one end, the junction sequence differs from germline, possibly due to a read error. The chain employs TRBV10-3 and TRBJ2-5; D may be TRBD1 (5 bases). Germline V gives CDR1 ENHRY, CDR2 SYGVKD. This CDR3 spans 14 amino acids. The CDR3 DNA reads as TGTGCCAGCAGTGAGACAGAGAACCAAGAGACCCAGTACTTC. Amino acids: CASSETENQETQYF.

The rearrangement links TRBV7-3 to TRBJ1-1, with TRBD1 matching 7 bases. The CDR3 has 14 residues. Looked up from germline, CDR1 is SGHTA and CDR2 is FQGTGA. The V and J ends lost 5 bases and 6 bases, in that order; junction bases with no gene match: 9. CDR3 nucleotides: TGTGCCAGCAGCAGGGACAGTTTTACGTCTGAAGCTTTCTTT. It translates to CASSRDSFTSEAFF.

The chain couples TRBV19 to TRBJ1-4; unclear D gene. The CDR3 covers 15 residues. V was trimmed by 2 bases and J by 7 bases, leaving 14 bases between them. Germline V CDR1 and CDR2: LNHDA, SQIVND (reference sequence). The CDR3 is CASSINPGGSEKLFF. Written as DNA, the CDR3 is TGTGCCAGTAGTATAAATCCCGGAGGCAGTGAAAAACTGTTTTTT.

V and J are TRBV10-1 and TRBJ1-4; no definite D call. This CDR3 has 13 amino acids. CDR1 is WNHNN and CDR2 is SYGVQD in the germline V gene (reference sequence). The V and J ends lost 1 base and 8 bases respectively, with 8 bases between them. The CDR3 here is CASSELQEEKLFF. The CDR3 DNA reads TGCGCCAGCAGTGAGTTGCAGGAGGAAAAACTGTTTTTT.

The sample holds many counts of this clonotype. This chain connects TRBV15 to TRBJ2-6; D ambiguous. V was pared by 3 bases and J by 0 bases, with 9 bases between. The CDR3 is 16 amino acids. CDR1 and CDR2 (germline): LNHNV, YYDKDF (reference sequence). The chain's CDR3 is CATSSVPRSGANVLTF. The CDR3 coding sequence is TGTGCCACCAGCAGTGTTCCCCGCTCTGGGGCCAACGTCCTGACTTTC.

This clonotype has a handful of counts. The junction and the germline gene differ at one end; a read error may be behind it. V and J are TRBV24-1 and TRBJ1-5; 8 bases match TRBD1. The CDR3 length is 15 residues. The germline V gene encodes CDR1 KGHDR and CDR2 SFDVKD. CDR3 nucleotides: TGTGCCAGCAGTCGTCTCGGACAGGGAGGTCAGCCCCAGCATTTT. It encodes CASSRLGQGGQPQHF.

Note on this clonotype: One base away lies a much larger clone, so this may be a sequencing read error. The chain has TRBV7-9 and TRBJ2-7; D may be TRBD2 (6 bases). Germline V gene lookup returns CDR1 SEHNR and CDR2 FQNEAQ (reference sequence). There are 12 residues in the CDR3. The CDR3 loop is CASSLERGLLNF. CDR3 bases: TGTGCCAGCAGCTTAGAAAGGGGACTGTTAAACTTC.

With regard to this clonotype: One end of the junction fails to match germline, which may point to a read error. CDR3 DNA sequence: TGTGCCAGCAGCCCGGACTCAGGGACAGGGAATCGGGAGACCCAGTACTTC. This translates into CASSPDSGTGNRETQYF. The chain recombines TRBV4-1 with TRBJ2-5, with 9 bases lining up with TRBD1. The CDR3 runs 17 residues. From germline, CDR1 is MGHRA and CDR2 YSYEKL.

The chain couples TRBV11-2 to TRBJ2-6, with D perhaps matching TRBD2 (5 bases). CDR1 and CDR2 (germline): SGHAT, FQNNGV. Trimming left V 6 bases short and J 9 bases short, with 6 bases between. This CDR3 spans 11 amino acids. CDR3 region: CASRSGNVLTF. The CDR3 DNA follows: TGTGCCAGCAGGAGCGGCAACGTCCTGACTTTC.

CDR3 sequence (DNA): TGTGCCAGCAGTTACTCGGATCCGGGACAGGGTCAATGGGGTGAAGCTTTCTTT. As protein: CASSYSDPGQGQWGEAFF. The chain uses TRBV6-5 and TRBJ1-1, with TRBD1 matching 9 bases. Unmatched junction bases numbered 15, after V lost 0 bases and J lost 7 bases. The CDR3 is 18 amino acids. Germline V gene data show CDR1 as MNHEY and CDR2 as SVGAGI.

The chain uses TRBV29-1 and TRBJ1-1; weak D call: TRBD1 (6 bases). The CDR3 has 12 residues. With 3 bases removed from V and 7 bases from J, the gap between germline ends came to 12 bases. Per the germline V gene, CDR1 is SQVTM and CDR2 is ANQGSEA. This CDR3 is CSVEGATNEAFF. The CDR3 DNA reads TGCAGCGTTGAGGGGGCAACCAATGAAGCTTTCTTT.